This TCR beta chain was captured by sequencing in a study of T cell changes during pregnancy in multiple sclerosis. Method: immunoSEQ multiplex PCR; TCRdb's copy keeps in-frame clones and lacks some. This table has under 130,000 clones, approximately 90% appearing once. Trimming removed 4 bases from V and 4 bases from J; junction bases left unmatched: 16. CDR1 is SNHLY and CDR2 is FYNNEI in the germline V gene. The CDR3 has 18 residues. The origin of this receptor is a female donor with multiple sclerosis, enrolled in a pregnancy study. Sample: peripheral blood, taken after pregnancy. The chain carries TRBV2 and TRBJ1-1, with 9 nucleotides matching TRBD1. The CDR3 loop reads CASSVSPGQGGSSTEAFF. CDR3 nucleotide sequence: TGTGCCAGCAGTGTATCCCCGGGACAGGGAGGAAGTAGCACTGAAGCTTTCTTT.